This T cell receptor (beta chain) was recovered during a study of T-cell memory formation after mild COVID-19. Findings of the study overall: Among clones contracting day 15 to 85, CD4/CD8 was balanced, whereas later expanders leaned CD4+.

The TCR alpha and TCR beta cDNA libraries, bearing sample barcodes and UMIs, were generated by 5'RACE using constant-segment primers. Each CDR3 protein gets one entry after TCRdb re-called the 5' RACE reads with MiXCR. The sample has about 260,000 distinct CDR3 sequences, around 15% seen once. A few counts support this clonotype. Its antigen is not known. The V end was cut by 3 bases, the J end by 6 bases, with 8 bases between. There are 12 residues in the CDR3. Germline CDR1 reads LGHDT; CDR2 reads YNNKEL (reference sequence). The origin of this receptor is a man between 18 and 35 years old who had mild COVID-19 (a few samples of this study predate the infection). Cell type and time point are not known. The J gene is TRBJ1-2, the V gene TRBV3-1; perhaps TRBD1 as D (5 bases). Specimen: PBMCs or a T cell subset sorted from them (not recorded which). The DNA of the CDR3 is TGTGCCAGCAGCCAGCAGGGAAATGGCTACACCTTC. It translates to CASSQQGNGYTF. Full variable domain (rest looked up from reference TRBV3-1 and TRBJ1-2): DTAVSQTPKYLVTQMGNDKSIKCEQNLGHDTMYWYKQDSKKFLKIMFSYNNKELIINETVPNRFSPKSPDKAHLNLHINSLELGDSAVYFCASSQQGNGYTFGSGTRLTVV.